The sequence of this T cell receptor beta chain was determined in a study of shared clonotypes between healthy human individuals. Overall study findings and caveats: Relative to memory subsets, naive subsets generally showed larger estimated richness. Unshared clonotypes carried lower generation probabilities than those common to all four donors.

In the case of this clone: Its antigen is unidentified.

Researchers divided each subset's genomic DNA evenly across several immunoSEQ plates. The protocol was immunoSEQ multiplex PCR, while the TCRdb copy is restricted to in-frame clones and leaves out a portion. The sample shows around 700,000 clones, less than 85% of them seen only once. CD4+ cell separation produced CD45RA+ naive and CD45RA-negative memory subsets. The CDR3 runs to 16 residues. Trimming cost V 5 bases and J 5 bases, with 19 bases left between them. Germline assignment: CDR1 MGHDK and CDR2 SYGVNS. The sequenced sample was memory CD4+ T cells sorted from blood. Subset noted: CD45RA-negative fraction. The TCR comes from a woman aged 25 to 39 in good health. This chain uses TRBV25-1 with TRBJ2-1; D remains unclear. The DNA for the CDR3 is TGTGCCAGCAGTCGAACTAAACCGGGCCCCCACAATGAGCAGTTCTTC. It codes for CASSRTKPGPHNEQFF.